This TCR beta chain stems from a study of T-cell memory formation after mild COVID-19. This CDR3 is built from 15 residues. V gave up 4 bases and J gave up 0 bases, with 12 bases separating them. Germline assignment: CDR1 MGHRA and CDR2 YSYEKL. Study-wide results and caveats: Clones which contracted sat mainly in CM and EM if CD4+, and in EMRA if CD8+.

TCRdb reanalysed the 5' RACE reads using MiXCR and keeps one entry per CDR3 protein. The sample gives 250,000 to 350,000 distinct CDR3 sequences, roughly an eighth of which show up once; around 20% is in the top ten. As regards this clonotype: Its antigen is still unknown.

The sequenced sample was PBMCs or a T cell subset sorted from them (not recorded which). J is TRBJ1-1 and V is TRBV4-1; D might be TRBD1 (5 bases). This TCR came from a man younger than 35 who had mild COVID-19 (a few samples of this study predate the infection). Cell type and time point are not known. CDR3 protein: CASSRAGLMNTEAFF. Here the CDR3 DNA reads TGCGCCAGCAGCCGGGCAGGGCTTATGAACACTGAAGCTTTCTTT.